Described below is a single T cell receptor beta chain sequence and its context. As yet, its antigen is unknown. The V and J ends lost 5 bases and 7 bases respectively, with 15 bases between them. Per the germline V gene, CDR1 is MNHNY and CDR2 is SVGAGI (reference sequence). The CDR3 sequence is 14 residues long. Positive CCR7 selection of CD45RO-negative cells yielded the naive CD8 cells, and terminally differentiated effector memory CD45RA+ cells were excluded. The data belong to a study of shared clonotypes between healthy human individuals. Per the original data handling: There were no quality scores in the junction-only immunoSEQ sequences, so filtering differed. Method: immunoSEQ multiplex PCR; TCRdb's copy keeps in-frame clones and lacks some. V and J calls and clone size are given by that table; D and trimming were obtained from the DNA. The data hold roughly 2,000,000 clones, with just under 95% observed a single time.

Study-wide findings and caveats: Having only a few donors restricted how much genetic and exposure-history diversity was captured. Roughly 5% was the fraction of naive CD4 clonotypes found shared across several donors.

The TCR sequence derives from a man aged 18 to 30 in good health. Some clones in this sample may be carry-over from other donors' samples. The chain uses TRBV6-6 and TRBJ2-1, with a tentative D call TRBD2 (6 bases). Material for sequencing was naive CD8+ T cells from PBMCs. CDR3 residues: CASSPRTTPNEQFF. The CDR3 nucleotides are TGTGCCAGCAGTCCCCGGACTACTCCAAATGAGCAGTTCTTC.